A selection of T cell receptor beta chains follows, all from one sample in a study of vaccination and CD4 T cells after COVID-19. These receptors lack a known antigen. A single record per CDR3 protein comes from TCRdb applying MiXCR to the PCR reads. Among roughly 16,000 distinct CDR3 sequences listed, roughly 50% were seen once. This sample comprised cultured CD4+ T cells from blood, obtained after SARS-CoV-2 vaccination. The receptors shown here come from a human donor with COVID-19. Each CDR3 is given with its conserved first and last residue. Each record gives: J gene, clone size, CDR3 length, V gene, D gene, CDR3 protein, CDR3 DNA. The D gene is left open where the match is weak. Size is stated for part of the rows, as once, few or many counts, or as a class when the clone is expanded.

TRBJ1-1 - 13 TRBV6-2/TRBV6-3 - CASSGQKNTEAFF TGTGCCAGCAGTGGACAGAAGAACACTGAAGCTTTCTTT
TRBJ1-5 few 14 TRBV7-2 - CASSLGGGGQPQHF TGTGCCAGCAGCTTAGGCGGAGGTGGACAGCCCCAGCATTTT
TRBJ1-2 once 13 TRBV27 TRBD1 CASSLQGARGYTF TGTGCCAGCAGTTTACAGGGGGCGAGGGGCTACACCTTC
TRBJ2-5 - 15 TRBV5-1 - CASSLAGGIGETQYF TGCGCCAGCAGCTTGGCTGGCGGGATTGGGGAGACCCAGTACTTC
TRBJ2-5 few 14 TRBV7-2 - CASGVRGLQETQYF TGTGCCAGCGGAGTGAGAGGGCTACAAGAGACCCAGTACTTC
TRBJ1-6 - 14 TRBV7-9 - CASSLSGSGSPLHF TGTGCCAGCAGCTTATCAGGGAGTGGGTCACCCCTCCACTTT
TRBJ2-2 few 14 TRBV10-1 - CASRPDRNTGELFF TGCGCCAGCCGTCCGGACAGGAACACCGGGGAGCTGTTTTTT
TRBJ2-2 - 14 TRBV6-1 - CASRTRTNTGELFF TGTGCCAGCAGGACGCGTACGAACACCGGGGAGCTGTTTTTT
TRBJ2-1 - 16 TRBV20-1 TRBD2 CSARDYGGGASGEQFF TGCAGTGCTAGAGATTACGGCGGGGGGGCGTCTGGTGAGCAGTTCTTC
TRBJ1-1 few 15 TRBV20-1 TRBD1 CSARRGTGVNTEAFF TGCAGTGCTAGGAGAGGGACAGGGGTGAACACTGAAGCTTTCTTT
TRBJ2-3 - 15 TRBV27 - CASSSVRLSTDTQYF TGTGCCAGCAGTTCCGTCCGACTGAGCACAGATACGCAGTATTTT
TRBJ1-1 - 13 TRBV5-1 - CASSLGQNGAAFF TGCGCCAGCAGCTTGGGGCAAAATGGGGCCGCTTTCTTT
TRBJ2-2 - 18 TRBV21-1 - CASSRPGTEDANTGELFF TGTGCCAGCAGCCGTCCCGGGACGGAAGACGCGAACACCGGGGAGCTGTTTTTT
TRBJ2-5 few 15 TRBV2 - CASSEARQSVETQYF TGTGCCAGCAGTGAAGCTCGACAGTCGGTGGAGACCCAGTACTTC
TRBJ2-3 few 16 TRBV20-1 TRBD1 CSAVPRDRGNGDTQYF TGCAGTGCCGTCCCCCGGGACAGGGGGAATGGAGATACGCAGTATTTT
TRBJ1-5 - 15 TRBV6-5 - CASSYSGNSNQPQHF TGTGCCAGCAGTTACTCAGGGAATAGCAATCAGCCCCAGCATTTT
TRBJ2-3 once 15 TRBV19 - CASSIGVLGGDTQYF TGTGCCAGTAGTATAGGGGTTTTGGGGGGAGATACGCAGTATTTT